The 14 T cell receptor beta chains presented below share a single source sample, sequenced in a study of T-cell memory formation after mild COVID-19. TCRdb reprocessed the 5' RACE reads with MiXCR, giving one entry per CDR3 protein. Found here are approximately 150,000 distinct CDR3 sequences, about a fifth of them singletons; the top ten hold 2% to 2.5%. Source material: PBMCs or a T cell subset sorted from them (not recorded which). The receptors originated from an adult woman who had mild COVID-19 (a few samples of this study predate the infection). Cell type and time point are not known.

This clonotype was seen a few times. The rearrangement uses TRBV5-5 and TRBJ2-1, with 8 positions matching TRBD1. CDR3 length equals 16 residues. Germline loops: CDR1 SGHKS, CDR2 YYEKEE (reference sequence). V lost 4 bases, J lost 2 bases, and 8 bases stayed unmatched. CDR3 amino acids: CASSRSGTGPYNEQFF. The CDR3 DNA reads as TGTGCCAGCAGCCGATCCGGGACAGGACCCTACAATGAGCAGTTCTTC.

Only a few counts were recorded for this clonotype. V gene TRBV19 combines with J gene TRBJ2-5, with D perhaps TRBD1 or TRBD2 (6 bases each). The CDR3 consists of 13 residues. Trimming pared 7 bases from V and 6 bases from J, leaving 15 bases between. Germline V gene lookup returns CDR1 LNHDA and CDR2 SQIVND (reference sequence). The CDR3 DNA reads TGTGCCAGTACCCCCCCCGGGGGCCAGACCCAGTACTTC. Amino acids: CASTPPGGQTQYF.

The chain employs TRBV4-2 and TRBJ2-7; possibly TRBD2 for D (6 bases). The CDR3 is 14 residues long. Germline CDR1 reads LGHNA; CDR2 reads YNFKEQ. V lost 3 bases to trimming and J lost 1 base, with 10 bases between them. CDR3 DNA: TGTGCCAGCAGCCAGGACTATAGGTCCTACGAGCAGTACTTC. Translating it yields CASSQDYRSYEQYF.

This clonotype was observed a handful of times. This rearrangement joins TRBV10-3 to TRBJ2-1; TRBD2 matches at 10 bases. Germline CDR1 reads ENHRY; CDR2 reads SYGVKD. CDR3 length: 15 amino acids. V shed 6 bases and J 3 bases; nucleotides not matched to a gene: 5. The CDR3 bases are TGTGCCATCAGGAGAGGACTAGCGGACTACAATGAGCAGTTCTTC. Protein: CAIRRGLADYNEQFF.

This clonotype came up many times. V and J are TRBV12-3 or TRBV12-4 and TRBJ2-1, with D unresolved. CDR3 length: 14 amino acids. V was cut by 3 bases and J by 2 bases, with 8 bases left in between. CDR3 residues: CASSLPGPYNEQFF. The DNA for the CDR3 is TGTGCCAGCAGTTTGCCAGGCCCCTACAATGAGCAGTTCTTC.

The sample holds many counts of this clonotype. V is TRBV6-6 and J is TRBJ2-7; TRBD2 aligns across 9 bases. Losses at the gene ends were 4 bases for V and 2 bases for J; bases not matched to a gene: 6. Germline V lookup: CDR1 MNHNY, CDR2 SVGAGI (reference sequence). This CDR3 has 15 amino acids. The DNA of the CDR3 is TGTGCCAGCAGTTCCCAGACTAGCGGTACCTACGAGCAGTACTTC. Translated, it gives CASSSQTSGTYEQYF.

This clonotype was seen a handful of times. The V gene is TRBV4-2, the J gene TRBJ2-7; D unresolved. There are 13 residues in the CDR3. V was shortened by 1 base and J by 4 bases, with 8 bases between the two germline ends. Germline lookup yields CDR1 LGHNA and CDR2 YNFKEQ. CDR3 residues: CASSQAASYEQYF. The CDR3 DNA follows: TGTGCCAGCAGCCAAGCGGCGAGTTACGAGCAGTACTTC.

This clonotype occurred many times. Relative to the germline gene, one junction end is altered; a read error may explain this. The CDR3 region has the DNA TGTGCCAGTTCATTGGGGGTCAATGAGCAGTTCTTC. Its protein product is CASSLGVNEQFF. V usage is TRBV5-1 and J usage is TRBJ2-1; possibly TRBD1 or TRBD2 for D (5 bases each). The germline gives CDR1 SGHRS, CDR2 YFSETQ. This CDR3 spans 12 amino acids.

This clonotype has a count of ten or more. The V call is TRBV5-1, the J call TRBJ2-5; 10 positions agree with TRBD2. The CDR3 is 15 amino acids. The junction had 6 bases not matched to a gene; V was cut back by 3 bases and J by 4 bases. Germline V gene sequence: CDR1 SGHRS, CDR2 YFSETQ. In DNA, the CDR3 is TGCGCCAGCAGCTCCAAGCGGGGGGGACGAGAGACCCAGTACTTC. As protein: CASSSKRGGRETQYF.

V usage is TRBV7-9 and J usage is TRBJ1-2; TRBD1 aligns across 8 bases. Germline V gene lookup returns CDR1 SEHNR and CDR2 FQNEAQ (reference sequence). CDR3 length: 14 residues. V dropped 5 bases and J dropped 0; count of bases not matched to a gene: 2. The chain's CDR3 is CASSNRGSNYGYTF. In nucleotides, the CDR3 is TGTGCCAGCAGCAACAGGGGGTCTAACTATGGCTACACCTTC.

The genes are TRBV3-1 and TRBJ2-7; 7 bases map to TRBD2. Looked up from germline, CDR1 is LGHDT and CDR2 is YNNKEL (reference sequence). J was trimmed by 2 bases and V by 1 base; bases with no gene match: 5. CDR3 size: 15 residues. The CDR3 spells CASSQVSSGTYEQYF. The CDR3 region has the DNA TGTGCCAGCAGCCAAGTGTCTAGCGGTACCTACGAGCAGTACTTC.

V gene TRBV5-1 combines with J gene TRBJ2-1; D gene ambiguous. Between the trimmed V and J ends, which lost 4 bases and 0 bases, there was a span of 8 bases. In germline, CDR1 is SGHRS, CDR2 YFSETQ. This CDR3 is 14 amino acids long. The CDR3 spells CASSPESSYNEQFF. The CDR3 nucleotides are TGCGCCAGCAGCCCCGAGAGCTCCTACAATGAGCAGTTCTTC.

This clonotype appeared a few times. This chain joins TRBV16 and TRBJ2-7, with 7 bases lining up with TRBD1. Germline CDR1 KGHSY, CDR2 FQNENV. The ends lost 4 bases at V and 5 bases at J; junction bases unmatched: 5. CDR3 length: 13 residues. Here the CDR3 DNA reads TGTGCCAGCAGCCTAAGGGGGCGCAACGAGCAGTACTTC. As protein: CASSLRGRNEQYF.

This clonotype turned up a few times. This chain uses TRBV29-1 with TRBJ2-1; D is uncertain. Germline-derived CDR1 and CDR2 are SQVTM and ANQGSEA. The CDR3 length is 12 residues. With 6 bases removed from V and 1 base from J, the gap between germline ends came to 7 bases. The CDR3 bases are TGCAGCGTACTTAGTTCCTACAATGAGCAGTTCTTC. Residues: CSVLSSYNEQFF.